This TCR beta chain was retrieved from a study of T-cell memory formation after mild COVID-19. TCRdb redid the calling of the 5' RACE reads with MiXCR, one entry per CDR3 protein. Of about 320,000 distinct CDR3 sequences in the sample, 13% to 15% were seen once. Germline V gives CDR1 MNHEY, CDR2 SVGEGT. This CDR3 is 12 amino acids long. The germline V and J ends were trimmed by 3 bases and 5 bases, with 7 bases remaining between them. The specimen sequenced was PBMCs or a T cell subset sorted from them (not recorded which). The chain joins TRBV6-2 or TRBV6-3 to TRBJ2-5; D gene uncertain. This TCR came from a man between 18 and 29 years old who had mild COVID-19 (a few samples of this study predate the infection). Cell type and time point are not known. The CDR3 nucleotides are TGTGCCAGCAGTTATGTACGGGAGACCCAGTACTTC. Its protein is CASSYVRETQYF.